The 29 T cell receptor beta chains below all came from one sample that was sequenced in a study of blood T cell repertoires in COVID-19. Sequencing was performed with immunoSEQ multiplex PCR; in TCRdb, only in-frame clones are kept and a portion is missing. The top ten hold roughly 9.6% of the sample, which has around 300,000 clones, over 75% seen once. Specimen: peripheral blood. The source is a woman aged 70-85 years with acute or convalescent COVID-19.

The CDR3 DNA follows: TGCGCCAGCTCCGCCGCGGGGTGGAACACTGAAGCTTTCTTT. Residues: CASSAAGWNTEAFF. The chain combines TRBV5-1 with TRBJ1-1; D gene unclear. V lost 7 bases and J 1 base, leaving 14 bases between the germline ends. CDR1 and CDR2 from the germline V gene are SGHRS and YFSETQ. The CDR3 runs 14 residues.

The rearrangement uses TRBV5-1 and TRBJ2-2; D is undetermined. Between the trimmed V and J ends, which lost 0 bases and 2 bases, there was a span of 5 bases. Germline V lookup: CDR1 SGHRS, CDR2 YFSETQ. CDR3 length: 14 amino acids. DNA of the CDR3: TGCGCCAGCAGCTTGGGACTCAACACCGGGGAGCTGTTTTTT. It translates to CASSLGLNTGELFF.

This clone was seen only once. The CDR3 coding sequence is TGTGCCAGCAGTTACACAGGGTTGAGTGGCTACACCTTC. Its protein product is CASSYTGLSGYTF. The chain recombines TRBV6-6 with TRBJ1-2, with TRBD1 as a possible D gene (6 bases). With 2 bases removed from V and 7 bases from J, the gap between germline ends came to 11 bases. The CDR3 runs 13 residues. CDR1 and CDR2 (germline): MNHNY, SVGAGI (reference sequence).

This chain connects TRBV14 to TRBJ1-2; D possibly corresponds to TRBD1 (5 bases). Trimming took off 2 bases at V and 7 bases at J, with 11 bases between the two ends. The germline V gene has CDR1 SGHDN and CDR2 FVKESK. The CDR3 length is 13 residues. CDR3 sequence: CASSQSQGGGYTF. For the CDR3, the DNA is TGTGCCAGCAGCCAATCGCAGGGTGGTGGCTACACCTTC.

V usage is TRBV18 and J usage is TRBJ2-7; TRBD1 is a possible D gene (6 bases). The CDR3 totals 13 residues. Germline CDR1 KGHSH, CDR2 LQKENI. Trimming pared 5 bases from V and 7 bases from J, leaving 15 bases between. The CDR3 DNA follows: TGTGCCAGCTCATACGACCAGGGGTTGGAGCAGTACTTC. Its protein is CASSYDQGLEQYF.

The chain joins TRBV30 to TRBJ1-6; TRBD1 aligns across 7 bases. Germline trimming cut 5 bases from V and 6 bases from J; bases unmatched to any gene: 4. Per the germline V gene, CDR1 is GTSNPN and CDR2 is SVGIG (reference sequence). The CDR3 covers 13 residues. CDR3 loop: CAWSGQINSPLHF. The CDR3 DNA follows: TGTGCCTGGTCGGGACAGATTAATTCACCCCTCCACTTT.

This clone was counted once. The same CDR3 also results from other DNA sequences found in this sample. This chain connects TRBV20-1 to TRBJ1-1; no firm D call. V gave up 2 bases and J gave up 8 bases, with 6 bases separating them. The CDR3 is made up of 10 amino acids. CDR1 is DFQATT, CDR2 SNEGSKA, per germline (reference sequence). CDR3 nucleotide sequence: TGCAGTGCTAGAACCCAGGAAGCTTTCTTT. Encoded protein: CSARTQEAFF.

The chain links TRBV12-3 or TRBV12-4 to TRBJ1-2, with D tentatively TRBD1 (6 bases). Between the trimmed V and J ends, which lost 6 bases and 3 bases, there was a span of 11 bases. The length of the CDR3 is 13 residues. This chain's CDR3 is CASSPGTHYGYTF. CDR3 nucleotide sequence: TGTGCCAGCAGCCCGGGGACACACTATGGCTACACCTTC.

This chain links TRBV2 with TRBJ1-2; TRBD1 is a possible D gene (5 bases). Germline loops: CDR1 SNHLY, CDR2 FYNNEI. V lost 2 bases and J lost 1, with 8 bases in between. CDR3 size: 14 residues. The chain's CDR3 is CASSELGLNYGYTF. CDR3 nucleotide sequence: TGTGCCAGCAGTGAACTGGGACTTAACTATGGCTACACCTTC.

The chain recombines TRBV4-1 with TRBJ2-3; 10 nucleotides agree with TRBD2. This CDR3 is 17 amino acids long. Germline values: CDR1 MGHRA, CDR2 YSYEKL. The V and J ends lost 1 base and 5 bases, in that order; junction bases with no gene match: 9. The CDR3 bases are TGCGCCAGCAGCCAAGGATGGAAAAGCGGGGGGGGAGATACGCAGTATTTT. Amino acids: CASSQGWKSGGGDTQYF.

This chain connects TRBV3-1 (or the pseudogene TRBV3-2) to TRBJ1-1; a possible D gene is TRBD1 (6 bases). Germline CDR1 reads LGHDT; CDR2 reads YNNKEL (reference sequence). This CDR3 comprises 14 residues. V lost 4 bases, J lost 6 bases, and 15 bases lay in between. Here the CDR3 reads CASSRTGTAAEAFF. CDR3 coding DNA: TGTGCCAGCAGCCGCACAGGGACCGCGGCTGAAGCTTTCTTT.

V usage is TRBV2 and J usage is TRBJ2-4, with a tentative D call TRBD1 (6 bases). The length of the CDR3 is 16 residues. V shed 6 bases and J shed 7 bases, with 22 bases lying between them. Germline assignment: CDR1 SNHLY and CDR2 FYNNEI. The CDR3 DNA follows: TGTGCCAGCAGGGCTCAGGGGCCTCGGGGTAAGAACATTCAGTACTTC. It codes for CASRAQGPRGKNIQYF.

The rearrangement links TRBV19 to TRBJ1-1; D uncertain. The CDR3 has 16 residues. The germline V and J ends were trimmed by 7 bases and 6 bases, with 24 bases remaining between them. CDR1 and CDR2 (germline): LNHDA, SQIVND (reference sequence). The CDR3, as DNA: TGTGCCAGTATCCCGCCCGAGGGAAGTTTTTGGGCTGAAGCTTTCTTT. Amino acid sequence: CASIPPEGSFWAEAFF.

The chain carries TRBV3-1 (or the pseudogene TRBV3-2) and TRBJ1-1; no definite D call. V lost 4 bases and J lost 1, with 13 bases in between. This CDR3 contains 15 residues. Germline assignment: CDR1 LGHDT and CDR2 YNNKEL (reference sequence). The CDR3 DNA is TGTGCCAGCAGCCCATACTTGGTCCGGAACACTGAAGCTTTCTTT. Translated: CASSPYLVRNTEAFF.

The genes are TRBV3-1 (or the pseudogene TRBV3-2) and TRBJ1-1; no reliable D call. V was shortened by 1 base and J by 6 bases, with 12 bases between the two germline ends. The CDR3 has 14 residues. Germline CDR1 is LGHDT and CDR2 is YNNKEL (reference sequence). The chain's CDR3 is CASSQGVEVAEAFF. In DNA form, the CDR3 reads TGTGCCAGCAGCCAAGGAGTCGAGGTCGCTGAAGCTTTCTTT.

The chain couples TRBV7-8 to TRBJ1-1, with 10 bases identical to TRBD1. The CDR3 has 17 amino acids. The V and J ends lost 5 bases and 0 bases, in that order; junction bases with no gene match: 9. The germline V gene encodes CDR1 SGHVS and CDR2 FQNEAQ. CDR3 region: CASSQTGTGALNTEAFF. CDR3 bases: TGTGCCAGCAGCCAAACCGGGACAGGGGCTTTGAACACTGAAGCTTTCTTT. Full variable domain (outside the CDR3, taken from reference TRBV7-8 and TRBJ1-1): GAGVSQSPRYKVAKRGQDVALRCDPISGHVSLFWYQQALGQGPEFLTYFQNEAQLDKSGLPSDRFFAERPEGSVSTLKIQRTQQEDSAVYLCASSQTGTGALNTEAFFGQGTRLTVV.

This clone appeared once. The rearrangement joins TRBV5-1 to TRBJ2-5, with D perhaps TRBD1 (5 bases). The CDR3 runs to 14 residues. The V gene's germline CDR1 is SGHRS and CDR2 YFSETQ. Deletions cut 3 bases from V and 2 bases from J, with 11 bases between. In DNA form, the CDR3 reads TGCGCCAGCAGCTCCCAGGGCCTTCAAGAGACCCAGTACTTC. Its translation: CASSSQGLQETQYF.

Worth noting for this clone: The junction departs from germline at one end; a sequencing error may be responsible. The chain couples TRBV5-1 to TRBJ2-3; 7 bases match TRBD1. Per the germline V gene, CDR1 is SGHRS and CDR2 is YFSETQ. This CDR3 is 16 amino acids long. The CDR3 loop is CASRLGPGQGTDTQYF. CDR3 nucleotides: TGCGCCAGCAGGTTGGGTCCTGGACAGGGCACAGATACGCAGTATTTT.

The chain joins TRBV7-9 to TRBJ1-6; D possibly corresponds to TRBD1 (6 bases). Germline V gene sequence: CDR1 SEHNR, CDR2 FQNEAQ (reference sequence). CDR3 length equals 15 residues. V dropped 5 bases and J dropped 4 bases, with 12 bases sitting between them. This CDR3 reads CASSEYTGYNSPLHF. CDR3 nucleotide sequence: TGTGCCAGCAGCGAATACACAGGGTATAATTCACCCCTCCACTTT.

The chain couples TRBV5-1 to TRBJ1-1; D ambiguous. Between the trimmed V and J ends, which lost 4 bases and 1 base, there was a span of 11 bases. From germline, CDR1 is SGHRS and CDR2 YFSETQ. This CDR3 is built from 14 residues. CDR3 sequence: CASSPWLQNTEAFF. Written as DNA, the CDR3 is TGCGCCAGCAGCCCCTGGCTGCAGAACACTGAAGCTTTCTTT.

The CDR3 bases are TGCGCCAGCAGCCCCGGGACAGGGGTCCATCAGCCCCAGCATTTT. It translates to CASSPGTGVHQPQHF. This chain uses TRBV5-1 with TRBJ1-5; 10 positions match TRBD1. The germline gives CDR1 SGHRS, CDR2 YFSETQ. The V gene end was trimmed by 4 bases and the J gene end by 5 bases; junction bases not matched to a gene: 6. This CDR3 contains 15 residues.

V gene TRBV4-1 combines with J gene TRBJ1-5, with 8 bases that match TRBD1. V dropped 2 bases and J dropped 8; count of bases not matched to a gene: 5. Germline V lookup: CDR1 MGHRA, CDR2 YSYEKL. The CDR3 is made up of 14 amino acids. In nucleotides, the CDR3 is TGCGCCAGCAGCCAAACTCAGGGGGCGAAGCCCCAGCATTTT. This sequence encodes CASSQTQGAKPQHF.

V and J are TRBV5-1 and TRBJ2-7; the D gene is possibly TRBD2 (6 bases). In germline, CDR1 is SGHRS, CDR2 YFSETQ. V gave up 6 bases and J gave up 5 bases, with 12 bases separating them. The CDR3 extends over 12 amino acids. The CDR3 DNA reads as TGCGCCAGCAACCCGGGCGGGGACGAGCAGTACTTC. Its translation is CASNPGGDEQYF.

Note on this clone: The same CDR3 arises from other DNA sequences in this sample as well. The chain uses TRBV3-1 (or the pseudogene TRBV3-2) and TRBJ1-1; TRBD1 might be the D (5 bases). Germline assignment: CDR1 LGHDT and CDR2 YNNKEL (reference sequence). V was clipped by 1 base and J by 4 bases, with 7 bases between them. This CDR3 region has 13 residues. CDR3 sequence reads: CASSQGGGTEAFF. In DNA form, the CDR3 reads TGTGCCAGCAGCCAAGGGGGGGGCACTGAAGCTTTCTTT.

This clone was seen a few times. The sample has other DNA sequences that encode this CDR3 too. The CDR3 region has the DNA TGTGCCAGCAAACTAGCGGGGGGGTTTGATACGCAGTATTTT. This gives the protein CASKLAGGFDTQYF. The chain employs TRBV7-8 and TRBJ2-3; 13 bases fit TRBD2. Germline trimming cut 7 bases from V and 6 bases from J; bases unmatched to any gene: 4. This CDR3 spans 14 amino acids. Germline V gene sequence: CDR1 SGHVS, CDR2 FQNEAQ.

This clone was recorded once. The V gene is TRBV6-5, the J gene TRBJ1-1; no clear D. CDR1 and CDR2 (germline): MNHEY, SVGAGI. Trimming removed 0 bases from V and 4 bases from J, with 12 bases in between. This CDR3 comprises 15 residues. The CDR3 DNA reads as TGTGCCAGCAGTTACTCAGGAACCCGGGGCACTGAAGCTTTCTTT. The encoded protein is CASSYSGTRGTEAFF.

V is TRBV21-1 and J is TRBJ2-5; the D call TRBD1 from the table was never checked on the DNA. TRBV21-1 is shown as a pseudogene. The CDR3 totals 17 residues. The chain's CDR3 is CASSKEVGPHLQETQYF. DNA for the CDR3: TGTGCCAGCAGCAAAGAGGTGGGCCCCCACCTCCAAGAGACCCAGTACTTC.

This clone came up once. In DNA, the CDR3 is TGTGCCAGCAGTTCCCCATTGAGAGGGATGAAGAACACTGAAGCTTTCTTT. Translation gives CASSSPLRGMKNTEAFF. This chain connects TRBV6-2 or TRBV6-3 to TRBJ1-1; D unclear. The CDR3 extends over 17 amino acids. Trimming stripped 4 bases from V and 1 base from J, with 19 bases between. The germline CDR1 and CDR2 sequences are MNHEY and SVGEGT.

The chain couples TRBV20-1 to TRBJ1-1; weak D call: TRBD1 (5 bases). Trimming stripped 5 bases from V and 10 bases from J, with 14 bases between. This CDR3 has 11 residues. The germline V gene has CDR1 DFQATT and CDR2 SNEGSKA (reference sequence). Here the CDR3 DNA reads TGCAGTGCTGGGGCGCCCACGATAGCTTTCTTT. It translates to CSAGAPTIAFF.